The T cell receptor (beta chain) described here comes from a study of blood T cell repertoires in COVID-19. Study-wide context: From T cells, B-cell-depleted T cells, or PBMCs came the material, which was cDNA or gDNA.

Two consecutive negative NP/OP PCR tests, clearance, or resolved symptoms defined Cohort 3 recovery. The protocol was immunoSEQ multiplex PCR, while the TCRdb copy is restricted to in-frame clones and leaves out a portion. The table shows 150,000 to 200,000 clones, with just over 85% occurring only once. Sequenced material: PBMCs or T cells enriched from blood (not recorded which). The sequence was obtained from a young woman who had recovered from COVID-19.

This CDR3 reads CASSLSLDMNTEAFF. The CDR3 DNA sequence: TGTGCCAGCAGCCTCTCTTTAGACATGAACACTGAAGCTTTCTTT. This chain uses TRBV7-9 with TRBJ1-1; D is unresolved. V dropped 5 bases and J dropped 0 bases, with 13 bases sitting between them. Germline lookup yields CDR1 SEHNR and CDR2 FQNEAQ (reference sequence). The CDR3 sequence is 15 residues long.